Listed here are 5 T cell receptor beta chains from one sample, sequenced in a study of cytomegalovirus exposure and HLA in healthy donors. PCR employed 60 Vbeta and 13 Jbeta primers. This table comes from immunoSEQ multiplex PCR, and its TCRdb copy is limited to in-frame clones, with some not included. The sample includes roughly 100,000 clones, more than 75% of them seen just once. Sequencing was done on a sample of PBMCs. Receptors were obtained from a woman between 45 and 65 years old in good health and CMV-seropositive.

The sample holds a few counts of this clone. V usage is TRBV7-8 and J usage is TRBJ2-7; 10 bases agree with TRBD2. Trimming cost V 2 bases and J 3 bases; bases outside gene matches: 7. In germline, CDR1 is SGHVS, CDR2 FQNEAQ. The CDR3 totals 16 residues. CDR3 protein: CASSLKRGGQDYEQYF. The CDR3 nucleotides read TGTGCCAGCAGCTTAAAGCGGGGGGGCCAGGACTACGAGCAGTACTTC.

The J gene is TRBJ2-2, the V gene TRBV7-3; a weak D match, TRBD1 (5 bases). V lost 5 bases and J 5 bases, leaving 12 bases between the germline ends. The CDR3 is 14 amino acids. CDR1 and CDR2 (germline): SGHTA, FQGTGA. In DNA form, the CDR3 reads TGTGCCAGCAGCACCTATGCAGGGACCGGGGAGCTGTTTTTT. The encoded protein is CASSTYAGTGELFF.

This chain connects TRBV6-5 to TRBJ1-2, with 11 bases fitting TRBD1. This CDR3 region has 14 residues. The J segment lost 4 bases and the V segment lost 2 bases, leaving 0 bases of the junction unmatched. Germline loops: CDR1 MNHEY, CDR2 SVGAGI. CDR3 nucleotide sequence: TGTGCCAGCAGTTACGGACAGGGGGCCTATGGCTACACCTTC. Amino acid sequence: CASSYGQGAYGYTF.

V usage is TRBV19 and J usage is TRBJ1-6; the D gene is possibly TRBD1 (6 bases). The CDR3 runs 16 residues. Germline CDR1 and CDR2: LNHDA and SQIVND (reference sequence). Trimming cost V 3 bases and J 6 bases, with 15 bases left between them. CDR3 protein: CASSIKGQLLNSPLHF. The CDR3 bases are TGTGCCAGTAGTATTAAAGGACAGCTCCTTAATTCACCCCTCCACTTT.

The V call is TRBV29-1, the J call TRBJ2-5; 7 nucleotides agree with TRBD1. The J call may be incorrect, as the DNA end agrees better with TRBJ2-7. The CDR3 sequence is 12 residues long. Germline V CDR1 and CDR2: SQVTM, ANQGSEA. CDR3 sequence reads: CSAGQASYEQYF. The CDR3 DNA reads as TGCAGCGCCGGACAGGCCTCCTACGAGCAGTACTTC.